The entry below describes one T cell receptor beta chain. In the same sample, other DNA sequences code for this CDR3. The data derive from a study of blood T cell repertoires in COVID-19. Study context: The study drew acute and convalescent COVID-19 samples from the United States, Italy and Spain. PBMCs, B-cell-depleted T cells, or T cells were the source of the cDNA or gDNA that made up the material.

The CDR3 loop spans 14 amino acids. Per germline, CDR1 SGHVS and CDR2 FNYEAQ. Trimming took 3 bases from V and 3 from J; bases not matched to a gene: 3. In the original analysis: Researchers report that nucleated cell counts were estimated from reference gene primer amplification. Measured with immunoSEQ multiplex PCR; TCRdb has only the in-frame clones, and not every one. The DNA was the basis for D and trimming; V, J and clone size are from that table. The sample holds 200,000 or so clones, about 87% seen once. The gene calls are TRBV7-6 and TRBJ1-1, with 8 bases fitting TRBD1. The sample consisted of peripheral blood. The sequence was obtained from a man in his sixties with acute or convalescent COVID-19. This chain's CDR3 is CASSLTTGDTEAFF. The CDR3 coding sequence is TGTGCCAGCAGCTTGACGACAGGGGACACTGAAGCTTTCTTT.